Listed here are 24 T cell receptor beta chains from one sample, sequenced in a study of T cell changes during pregnancy in multiple sclerosis. Only in-frame clones appear in the TCRdb table, and some are missing; sequencing was by immunoSEQ multiplex PCR. The data show some 75,000 clones, about 96% seen once. Here the sequenced sample was peripheral blood, taken in the second trimester of pregnancy. Receptor source: a female donor with multiple sclerosis, enrolled in a pregnancy study.

The V and J genes are TRBV11-2 and TRBJ2-2; 9 bases fit TRBD2. V lost 5 bases, J lost 3 bases, and 7 bases stayed unmatched. Looked up from germline, CDR1 is SGHAT and CDR2 is FQNNGV. The length of the CDR3 is 16 residues. CDR3 DNA: TGTGCCAGCAGCGATAGCGGGAGCCTAGACACCGGGGAGCTGTTTTTT. Translating it yields CASSDSGSLDTGELFF.

The chain carries TRBV20-1 and TRBJ2-5, with D possibly matching TRBD2 (5 bases). V was clipped by 5 bases and J by 9 bases, with 7 bases between them. The CDR3 is made up of 9 amino acids. Per the germline V gene, CDR1 is DFQATT and CDR2 is SNEGSKA (reference sequence). CDR3 bases: TGCAGTGCTGGGGAGTCCCAGTACTTC. This encodes CSAGESQYF.

The chain is built from TRBV5-6 and TRBJ1-2, with D perhaps matching TRBD1 (5 bases). The germline gives CDR1 SGHDT, CDR2 YYEEEE. Trimming took 2 bases from V and 8 from J, leaving 19 bases between them. The CDR3 totals 15 residues. The CDR3 loop is CASSFWGRGIIGYTF. CDR3 sequence (DNA): TGTGCCAGCAGCTTTTGGGGACGGGGGATAATAGGCTACACCTTC.

V gene TRBV15 combines with J gene TRBJ1-2, with TRBD1 matching 11 bases. With 3 bases clipped from V and 4 bases from J, the junction kept 13 bases outside the gene matches. The CDR3 covers 18 residues. Germline V CDR1 and CDR2: LNHNV, YYDKDF (reference sequence). Written as DNA, the CDR3 is TGTGCCACCAGCAGCCCCGCAGGACAGGGGGCAGCTCCCTATGGCTACACCTTC. This gives the protein CATSSPAGQGAAPYGYTF.

This rearrangement joins TRBV4-3 to TRBJ2-3; 8 positions match TRBD1. The CDR3 runs to 13 residues. The germline gives CDR1 LGHNA, CDR2 YSLEER. With V trimmed by 0 bases and J by 7 bases, 0 bases remained unmatched. The CDR3 reads CASSQDRGHTQYF. CDR3 DNA sequence: TGCGCCAGCAGCCAAGACAGGGGGCATACGCAGTATTTT.

This sequence joins TRBV6-5 and TRBJ2-7; a weak D match, TRBD2 (6 bases). The V end was cut by 2 bases, the J end by 2 bases, with 13 bases between. The CDR3 contains 15 residues. The germline gives CDR1 MNHEY, CDR2 SVGAGI. The CDR3 bases are TGTGCCAGCAGTTACGGCCAGGGAGGAACCTACGAGCAGTACTTC. Translating gives CASSYGQGGTYEQYF.

The chain links TRBV4-3 to TRBJ2-1; D possibly corresponds to TRBD2 (5 bases). V was pared by 4 bases and J by 4 bases, with 11 bases between. The CDR3 has 14 residues. Germline V gene data show CDR1 as LGHNA and CDR2 as YSLEER. CDR3 nucleotides: TGCGCCAGCAGCCTGGGCCCGGGGTACAATGAGCAGTTCTTC. Translating gives CASSLGPGYNEQFF.

The V gene is TRBV29-1, the J gene TRBJ1-1; TRBD1 is a possible D gene (5 bases). Germline lookup yields CDR1 SQVTM and CDR2 ANQGSEA. V was pared by 5 bases and J by 4 bases, with 17 bases between. This CDR3 comprises 14 residues. The DNA for the CDR3 is TGCAGCGTTCGTTCTCGGGGGGTAGGCACTGAAGCTTTCTTT. Protein product: CSVRSRGVGTEAFF.

J is TRBJ2-1 and V is TRBV9; unclear D gene. Germline CDR1 reads SGDLS; CDR2 reads YYNGEE. Between the trimmed V and J ends, which lost 0 bases and 8 bases, there was a span of 6 bases. CDR3 size: 12 residues. CDR3 protein: CASSVAVDEQFF. The CDR3 DNA is TGTGCCAGCAGCGTAGCGGTCGATGAGCAGTTCTTC.

In its sample, this clone was seen once. CDR3 sequence reads: CASSTNPLGEQYF. The CDR3 DNA is TGTGCCAGCAGCACGAATCCGCTCGGCGAGCAGTACTTC. The V call is TRBV5-4, the J call TRBJ2-7; D not certain. Trimming pared 4 bases from V and 6 bases from J, leaving 14 bases between. This CDR3 contains 13 residues. CDR1 and CDR2 from the germline V gene are SGHNT and YYREEE (reference sequence). The full variable domain, rest sourced from reference TRBV5-4 and TRBJ2-7, is ETGVTQSPTHLIKTRGQQVTLRCSSQSGHNTVSWYQQALGQGPQFIFQYYREEENGRGNFPPRFSGLQFPNYSSELNVNALELDDSALYLCASSTNPLGEQYFGPGTRLTVT.

The rearrangement uses TRBV4-1 and TRBJ1-4, with 7 bases fitting TRBD1. V shed 1 base, J shed 5 bases, and the junction held 4 bases outside the gene matches. This CDR3 has 15 residues. Germline V gives CDR1 MGHRA, CDR2 YSYEKL. CDR3 DNA sequence: TGCGCCAGCAGCCAAGGACCAGGGGGGAATGAAAAACTGTTTTTT. This encodes CASSQGPGGNEKLFF.

This rearrangement joins TRBV6-5 to TRBJ2-6; perhaps TRBD1 as D (6 bases). The germline V gene has CDR1 MNHEY and CDR2 SVGAGI. Trimming took 6 bases from V and 8 from J, leaving 11 bases between them. The CDR3 loop spans 13 amino acids. The CDR3 nucleotides are TGTGCCAGCAGCGCAACAGGGACCAACGTCCTGACTTTC. It translates to CASSATGTNVLTF.

This chain uses TRBV28 with TRBJ2-6; D gene ambiguous. The CDR3 length is 14 residues. Per germline, CDR1 MDHEN and CDR2 SYDVKM. V lost 6 bases and J lost 1, with 7 bases in between. The CDR3 region has the DNA TGTGCCAGCAGACCCAGGTCTGGGGCCAACGTCCTGACTTTC. Amino acids: CASRPRSGANVLTF.

J is TRBJ1-1 and V is TRBV2, with 9 bases aligning to TRBD1. This CDR3 spans 15 amino acids. The germline V gene has CDR1 SNHLY and CDR2 FYNNEI. The ends lost 7 bases at V and 6 bases at J; junction bases unmatched: 12. CDR3 DNA: TGTGCCAGCACCCCCCCCGGGACAGGGTGGCCTGAAGCTTTCTTT. Amino acid sequence: CASTPPGTGWPEAFF.

Here the CDR3 reads CASSPGWERTDTQYF. CDR3 bases: TGTGCCAGCAGCCCGGGCTGGGAGCGCACAGATACGCAGTATTTT. This sequence joins TRBV9 and TRBJ2-3, with TRBD2 as a possible D gene (5 bases). The CDR3 sequence is 15 residues long. Germline CDR1 reads SGDLS; CDR2 reads YYNGEE. The germline V and J ends were trimmed by 4 bases and 1 base, with 13 bases remaining between them.

The J gene is TRBJ2-1, the V gene TRBV5-4; 15 bases align to TRBD2. CDR1 is SGHNT and CDR2 is YYREEE in the germline V gene (reference sequence). Trimming took 0 bases from V and 7 from J; bases not matched to a gene: 11. CDR3 size: 19 residues. CDR3 region: CASSLAGGLAGGGVNEQFF. CDR3 in DNA: TGTGCCAGCAGCTTGGCCGGGGGACTAGCGGGAGGCGGGGTAAATGAGCAGTTCTTC.

The V gene is TRBV6-1, the J gene TRBJ1-3; 8 nucleotides agree with TRBD1. Germline CDR1 and CDR2: MNHNS and SASEGT. The V segment lost 3 bases and the J segment 2 bases; nucleotides outside the gene matches: 3. The CDR3 consists of 15 residues. The CDR3 loop is CASSDTGGAGNTIYF. The CDR3 DNA reads TGTGCCAGCAGTGACACAGGGGGGGCTGGAAACACCATATATTTT.

V usage is TRBV19 and J usage is TRBJ1-2, with 7 positions matching TRBD1. Germline V gene sequence: CDR1 LNHDA, CDR2 SQIVND (reference sequence). V shed 3 bases, J shed 7 bases, and the junction held 5 bases outside the gene matches. There are 13 residues in the CDR3. As DNA, the CDR3 is TGTGCCAGTAGTATGAAGCCAGGGGGTGGCTACACCTTC. Translated, it gives CASSMKPGGGYTF.

This rearrangement joins TRBV7-2 to TRBJ2-5; a possible D gene is TRBD1 (5 bases). The germline V and J ends were trimmed by 5 bases and 4 bases, with 20 bases remaining between them. Germline CDR1 reads SGHTA; CDR2 reads FQGNSA. This CDR3 comprises 16 residues. The CDR3, as DNA: TGTGCCAGCAGCCCCCAGCATGGGGCTCAGGCAGAGACCCAGTACTTC. It translates to CASSPQHGAQAETQYF. Full variable domain (remainder filled in from reference TRBV7-2 and TRBJ2-5): GAGVSQSPSNKVTEKGKDVELRCDPISGHTALYWYRQSLGQGLEFLIYFQGNSAPDKSGLPSDRFSAERTGGSVSTLTIQRTQQEDSAVYLCASSPQHGAQAETQYFGPGTRLLVL.

The chain uses TRBV27 and TRBJ2-7; a possible D gene is TRBD2 (5 bases). CDR1 and CDR2 from the germline V gene are MNHEY and SMNVEV (reference sequence). This CDR3 is 13 amino acids long. Trimming cost V 0 bases and J 4 bases, with 7 bases left between them. The CDR3 loop is CASSLSGEYEQYF. The CDR3, as DNA: TGTGCCAGCAGTTTATCTGGGGAGTACGAGCAGTACTTC.

V and J are TRBV4-2 and TRBJ2-3; unclear D gene. Germline CDR1 LGHNA, CDR2 YNFKEQ. With 1 base removed from V and 5 bases from J, the gap between germline ends came to 7 bases. The CDR3 length is 13 residues. The CDR3 sequence: CASSQVTLDTQYF. In nucleotides, the CDR3 is TGTGCCAGCAGCCAAGTGACTCTAGATACGCAGTATTTT.

This rearrangement joins TRBV13 to TRBJ2-3, with D hard to call. Germline CDR1 and CDR2: PRHDT and FYEKMQ (reference sequence). V shed 2 bases and J shed 1 base, with 10 bases lying between them. This CDR3 is 15 amino acids long. The CDR3 sequence: CASSLWSRGTDTQYF. In nucleotides, the CDR3 is TGTGCCAGCAGCTTATGGAGTCGTGGCACAGATACGCAGTATTTT.

This clone was detected only a few times. The rearrangement links TRBV27 to TRBJ1-1; TRBD1 is a possible D gene (5 bases). CDR1 is MNHEY, CDR2 SMNVEV, per germline (reference sequence). CDR3 length equals 13 residues. V dropped 6 bases and J dropped 0 bases, with 8 bases sitting between them. CDR3 loop: CASRGQMNTEAFF. The DNA for the CDR3 is TGTGCCAGCAGGGGGCAGATGAACACTGAAGCTTTCTTT.

The chain couples TRBV15 to TRBJ1-4; 7 bases fit TRBD1. The germline V gene encodes CDR1 LNHNV and CDR2 YYDKDF (reference sequence). The V segment lost 3 bases and the J segment 5 bases; nucleotides outside the gene matches: 3. The CDR3 sequence is 14 residues long. As DNA, the CDR3 is TGTGCCACCAGCAGGCGGGACAGAAATGAAAAACTGTTTTTT. Translating it yields CATSRRDRNEKLFF.